These 21 T cell receptor beta chains came from one sample sequenced in a study of OX40 agonist ivuxolimab in advanced cancers. The method was immunoSEQ multiplex PCR; TCRdb's version includes in-frame clones alone and lacks a portion of them. The table records more than 45,000 clones, about 83% of them present only once. Sequencing was performed on CD4+ or CD8+ T cells sorted from blood, taken in a trial of the OX40 agonist ivuxolimab. These TCRs come from an adult with an advanced solid tumor such as melanoma, head and neck, liver or kidney cancer.

J is TRBJ2-7 and V is TRBV27; TRBD2 might be the D (6 bases). Per germline, CDR1 MNHEY and CDR2 SMNVEV (reference sequence). Trimming removed 2 bases from V and 0 bases from J, with 14 bases in between. CDR3 size: 16 residues. The CDR3 protein is CASSLEGRGSSYEQYF. As DNA, the CDR3 is TGTGCCAGCAGTTTAGAAGGCCGGGGGAGCTCCTACGAGCAGTACTTC.

J is TRBJ1-2 and V is TRBV6-6; D might be TRBD1 (6 bases). The V end was cut by 6 bases, the J end by 4 bases, with 12 bases between. This CDR3 is 13 amino acids long. The germline V gene encodes CDR1 MNHNY and CDR2 SVGAGI (reference sequence). In DNA form, the CDR3 reads TGTGCCAGCAGCTGGACAGCTGCCTATGGCTACACCTTC. This encodes CASSWTAAYGYTF.

This chain joins TRBV9 and TRBJ2-7; 10 bases agree with TRBD1. The J segment lost 4 bases and the V segment lost 0 bases, leaving 4 bases of the junction unmatched. The CDR3 length is 15 residues. CDR1 and CDR2 from the germline V gene are SGDLS and YYNGEE. The CDR3 is CASSVGGQGVYEQYF. The CDR3 DNA is TGTGCCAGCAGCGTAGGAGGACAGGGGGTTTACGAGCAGTACTTC.

The chain is built from TRBV10-3 and TRBJ1-6; D may be TRBD1 (6 bases). Germline V CDR1 and CDR2: ENHRY, SYGVKD. V was pared by 2 bases and J by 10 bases, with 9 bases between. The CDR3 totals 13 residues. The CDR3 DNA reads TGTGCCATCAGTGAGCAGGGGCGGTCACCCCTCCACTTT. Translation gives CAISEQGRSPLHF.

The chain links TRBV14 to TRBJ2-7; D is unresolved. CDR3 length: 15 amino acids. CDR1 is SGHDN, CDR2 FVKESK, per germline. The V and J ends lost 4 bases and 2 bases respectively, with 15 bases between them. The CDR3: CASSPQHVKTYEQYF. CDR3 bases: TGTGCCAGCAGCCCCCAACACGTGAAAACCTACGAGCAGTACTTC.

This chain uses TRBV19 with TRBJ2-7; perhaps TRBD2 as D (7 bases). The germline CDR1 and CDR2 sequences are LNHDA and SQIVND (reference sequence). The CDR3 length is 15 residues. The V gene lost 2 bases and the J gene lost 7 bases, with 18 bases spanning the gap. CDR3 in amino acids: CASSIYGGHRGEQYF. For the CDR3, the DNA is TGTGCCAGTAGTATATACGGGGGGCACCGTGGAGAGCAGTACTTC.

Only one count was recorded for this clone. The rearrangement joins TRBV7-3 to TRBJ2-3; the D call may be TRBD1 or TRBD2 (7 bases each). This CDR3 has 17 amino acids. The germline V gene encodes CDR1 SGHTA and CDR2 FQGTGA. The V end lost 5 bases, the J end lost 2 bases, and 20 bases lay between the germline ends. The CDR3 reads CASSPHGEGAYTDTQYF. The CDR3 coding sequence is TGTGCCAGCAGCCCCCACGGGGAGGGGGCCTACACAGATACGCAGTATTTT.

In this sample, this clone turned up a few times. The chain joins TRBV27 to TRBJ2-3, with a possible D match to TRBD1 (5 bases). Trimming pared 10 bases from V and 4 bases from J, leaving 12 bases between. The CDR3 spans 12 residues. Germline V gene data show CDR1 as MNHEY and CDR2 as SMNVEV (reference sequence). CDR3 sequence reads: CATHGASDTQYF. The DNA for the CDR3 is TGTGCCACCCATGGGGCATCAGATACGCAGTATTTT.

The chain carries TRBV6-4 and TRBJ2-7; 10 nucleotides line up with TRBD1. The CDR3 totals 13 residues. The V and J ends lost 11 bases and 2 bases, in that order; junction bases with no gene match: 6. In germline, CDR1 is MRHNA, CDR2 SNTAGT. The CDR3 protein is CAGDRGNPYEQYF. CDR3 DNA sequence: TGTGCCGGGGACAGGGGTAATCCCTACGAGCAGTACTTC.

The chain uses TRBV30 and TRBJ2-1; TRBD1 might be the D (7 bases). The V end was cut by 2 bases, the J end by 6 bases, with 14 bases between. Germline lookup yields CDR1 GTSNPN and CDR2 SVGIG (reference sequence). The CDR3 has 14 residues. CDR3 amino acids: CAWSFRQGGNEQFF. The DNA of the CDR3 is TGTGCCTGGAGTTTCCGACAGGGAGGCAATGAGCAGTTCTTC.

The chain employs TRBV7-2 and TRBJ2-2, with 12 bases that match TRBD2. The CDR3 extends over 15 amino acids. Trimming cost V 4 bases and J 5 bases; bases outside gene matches: 2. CDR1 SGHTA and CDR2 FQGNSA come from the germline V gene. The CDR3 sequence: CASSSSGGETGELFF. Written as DNA, the CDR3 is TGTGCCAGCAGCTCTAGCGGGGGGGAGACCGGGGAGCTGTTTTTT.

CDR3 nucleotides: TGTGCCAGCAGCGCAGGTCGGAGCGGGGGTCCCTACGAGCAGTACTTC. It yields the protein CASSAGRSGGPYEQYF. This sequence joins TRBV28 and TRBJ2-7, with TRBD2 matching over 8 bases. Germline values: CDR1 MDHEN, CDR2 SYDVKM. V shed 6 bases, J shed 2 bases, and the junction held 12 bases outside the gene matches. The CDR3 spans 16 residues.

This sequence joins TRBV5-4 and TRBJ2-7; D gene unclear. CDR1 is SGHNT, CDR2 YYREEE, per germline (reference sequence). The CDR3 is 13 residues long. The germline V and J ends were trimmed by 3 bases and 1 base, with 8 bases remaining between them. This chain's CDR3 is CASSYDKSYEQYF. For the CDR3, the DNA is TGTGCCAGCAGCTATGACAAATCCTACGAGCAGTACTTC.

The rearrangement uses TRBV7-2 and TRBJ2-1; a possible D gene is TRBD1 (6 bases). The CDR3 consists of 15 residues. The V end was cut by 1 base, the J end by 7 bases, with 14 bases between. The germline CDR1 and CDR2 sequences are SGHTA and FQGNSA. The CDR3 loop reads CASSLGLTGMNEQFF. Here the CDR3 DNA reads TGTGCCAGCAGCTTAGGACTCACAGGGATGAATGAGCAGTTCTTC.

V is TRBV7-9 and J is TRBJ1-4; 8 bases fit TRBD1. V gave up 1 base and J gave up 8 bases; unmatched junction bases: 6. CDR3 size: 15 residues. CDR1 is SEHNR and CDR2 is FQNEAQ in the germline V gene (reference sequence). The CDR3 DNA sequence: TGTGCCAGCAGCTTAGGAGGACAGGGACGGGAAAAACTGTTTTTT. As protein: CASSLGGQGREKLFF. The full variable domain, with the rest looked up from reference TRBV7-9 and TRBJ1-4, is DTGVSQNPRHKITKRGQNVTFRCDPISEHNRLYWYRQTLGQGPEFLTYFQNEAQLEKSRLLSDRFSAERPKGSFSTLEIQRTEQGDSAMYLCASSLGGQGREKLFFGSGTQLSVL.

The chain has TRBV28 and TRBJ1-6; possible D gene TRBD1, 5 bases. V was cut by 6 bases and J by 9 bases, with 9 bases left in between. Germline CDR1 MDHEN, CDR2 SYDVKM. CDR3 length: 12 residues. The CDR3 bases are TGTGCCAGCAGGGGGCCCGGTTCACCCCTCCACTTT. Its protein product is CASRGPGSPLHF.

J is TRBJ1-5 and V is TRBV7-9, with no clear D. Trimming stripped 3 bases from V and 2 bases from J, with 17 bases between. In germline, CDR1 is SEHNR, CDR2 FQNEAQ (reference sequence). The CDR3 covers 17 residues. CDR3: CASSFIRDSDGNQPQHF. The CDR3 nucleotides are TGTGCCAGCAGCTTTATTCGGGATTCGGACGGCAATCAGCCCCAGCATTTT.

V gene TRBV30 combines with J gene TRBJ2-7; D is perhaps TRBD1 (6 bases). The CDR3 runs 13 residues. Deletions cut 1 base from V and 2 bases from J, with 9 bases between. From germline, CDR1 is GTSNPN and CDR2 SVGIG (reference sequence). CDR3 amino acids: CAWSGTAPYEQYF. CDR3 in DNA: TGTGCCTGGAGTGGGACAGCTCCCTACGAGCAGTACTTC.

The chain uses TRBV6-1 and TRBJ2-5, with D tentatively TRBD1 (6 bases). CDR1 is MNHNS, CDR2 SASEGT, per germline. The length of the CDR3 is 14 residues. Trimming left V 4 bases short and J 2 bases short, with 11 bases between. Here the CDR3 DNA reads TGTGCCAGCAGTGGGACAGTCAATCAAGAGACCCAGTACTTC. This codes for CASSGTVNQETQYF.

This clone was counted a few times. J is TRBJ2-3 and V is TRBV27, with TRBD2 matching 7 bases. Germline CDR1 is MNHEY and CDR2 is SMNVEV (reference sequence). The CDR3 has 17 residues. Unmatched junction bases numbered 12, after V lost 6 bases and J lost 0 bases. CDR3 DNA sequence: TGTGCCAGCAGCCCCCTAAAAGCAGCGGGGAGCACAGATACGCAGTATTTT. Translating gives CASSPLKAAGSTDTQYF.

This chain joins TRBV11-2 and TRBJ2-5; D is possibly TRBD1 (5 bases). In germline, CDR1 is SGHAT, CDR2 FQNNGV. The ends were cut back, 5 bases at V and 4 bases at J, with 14 bases in the middle. This CDR3 contains 14 residues. This CDR3 reads CASSKSGSGETQYF. The CDR3 nucleotides are TGTGCCAGCAGCAAATCAGGGTCGGGAGAGACCCAGTACTTC.